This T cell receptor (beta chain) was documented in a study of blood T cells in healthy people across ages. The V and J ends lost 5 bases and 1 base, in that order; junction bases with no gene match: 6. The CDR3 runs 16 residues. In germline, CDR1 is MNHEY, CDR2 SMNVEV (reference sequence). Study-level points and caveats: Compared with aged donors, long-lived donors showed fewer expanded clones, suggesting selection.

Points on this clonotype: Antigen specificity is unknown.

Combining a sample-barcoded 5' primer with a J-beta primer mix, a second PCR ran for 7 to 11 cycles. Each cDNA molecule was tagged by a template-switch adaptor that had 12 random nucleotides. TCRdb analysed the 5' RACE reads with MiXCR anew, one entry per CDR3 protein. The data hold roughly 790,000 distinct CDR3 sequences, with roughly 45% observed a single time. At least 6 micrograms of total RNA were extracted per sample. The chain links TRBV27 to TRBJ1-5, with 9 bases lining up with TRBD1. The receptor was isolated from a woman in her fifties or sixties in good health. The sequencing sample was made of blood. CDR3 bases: TGTGCCAGCAGTCCCCGGACAGGGGCGAGCAATCAGCCCCAGCATTTT. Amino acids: CASSPRTGASNQPQHF.